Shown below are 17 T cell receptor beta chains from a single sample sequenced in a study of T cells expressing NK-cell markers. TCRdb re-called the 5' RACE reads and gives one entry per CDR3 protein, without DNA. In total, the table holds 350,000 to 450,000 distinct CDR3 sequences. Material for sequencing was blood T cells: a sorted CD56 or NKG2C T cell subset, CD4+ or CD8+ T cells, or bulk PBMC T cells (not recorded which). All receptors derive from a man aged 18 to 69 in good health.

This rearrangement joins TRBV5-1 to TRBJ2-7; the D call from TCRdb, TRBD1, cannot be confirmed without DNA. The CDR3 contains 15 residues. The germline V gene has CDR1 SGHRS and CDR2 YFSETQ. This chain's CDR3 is CASSLGTALGREQYF.

This chain's CDR3 is CATSREVGYGYTF. The chain employs TRBV15 and TRBJ1-2. This CDR3 has 13 amino acids. Looked up from germline, CDR1 is LNHNV and CDR2 is YYDKDF (reference sequence).

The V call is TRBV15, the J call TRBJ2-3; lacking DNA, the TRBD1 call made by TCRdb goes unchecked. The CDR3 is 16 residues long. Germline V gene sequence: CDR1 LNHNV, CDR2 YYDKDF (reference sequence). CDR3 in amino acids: CATSRGGDRRSDTQYF.

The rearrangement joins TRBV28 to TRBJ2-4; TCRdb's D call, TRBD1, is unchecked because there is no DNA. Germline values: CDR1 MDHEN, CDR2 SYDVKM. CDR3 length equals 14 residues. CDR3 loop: CASSTIQGRTIQYF.

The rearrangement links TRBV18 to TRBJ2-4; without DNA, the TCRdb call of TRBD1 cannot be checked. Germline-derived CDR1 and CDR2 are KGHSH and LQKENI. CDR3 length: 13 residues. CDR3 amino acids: CASSFDSVGIQYF. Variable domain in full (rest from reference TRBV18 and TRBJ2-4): NAGVMQNPRHLVRRRGQEARLRCSPMKGHSHVYWYRQLPEEGLKFMVYLQKENIIDESGMPKERFSAEFPKEGPSILRIQQVVRGDSAAYFCASSFDSVGIQYFGAGTRLSVL.

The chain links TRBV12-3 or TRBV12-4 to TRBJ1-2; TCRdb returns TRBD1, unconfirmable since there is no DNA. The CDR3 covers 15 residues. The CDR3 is CASSLFQGQVYGYTF.

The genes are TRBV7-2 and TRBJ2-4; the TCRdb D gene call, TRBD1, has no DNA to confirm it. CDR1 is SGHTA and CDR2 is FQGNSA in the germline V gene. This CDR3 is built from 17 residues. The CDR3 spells CASSARGLRVAKNIQYF.

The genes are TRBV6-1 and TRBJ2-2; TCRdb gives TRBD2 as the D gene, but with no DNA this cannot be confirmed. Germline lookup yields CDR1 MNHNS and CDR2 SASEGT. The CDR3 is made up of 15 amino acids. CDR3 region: CASTLRLVNTGELFF.

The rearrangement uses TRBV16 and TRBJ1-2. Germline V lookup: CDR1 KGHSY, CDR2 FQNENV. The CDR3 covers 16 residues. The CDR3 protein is CASSQPDLQLGYGYTF.

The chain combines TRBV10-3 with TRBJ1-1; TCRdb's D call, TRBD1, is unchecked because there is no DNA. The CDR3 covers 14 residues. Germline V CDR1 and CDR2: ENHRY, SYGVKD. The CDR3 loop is CAIRRTGADTEAFF.

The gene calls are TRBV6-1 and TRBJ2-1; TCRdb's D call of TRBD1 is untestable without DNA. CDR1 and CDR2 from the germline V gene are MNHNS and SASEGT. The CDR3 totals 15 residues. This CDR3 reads CATAGTGGSYNEQFF.

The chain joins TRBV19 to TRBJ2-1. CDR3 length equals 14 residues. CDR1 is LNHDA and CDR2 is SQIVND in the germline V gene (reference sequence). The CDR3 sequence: CASSTGLRLNEQFF.

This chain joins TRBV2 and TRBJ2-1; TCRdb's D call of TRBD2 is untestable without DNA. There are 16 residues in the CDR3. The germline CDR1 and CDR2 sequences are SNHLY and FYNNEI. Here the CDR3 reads CASREAGAHSYNEQFF.

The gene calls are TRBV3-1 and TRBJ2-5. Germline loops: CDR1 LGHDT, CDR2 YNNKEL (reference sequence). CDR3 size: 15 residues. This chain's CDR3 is CASSPGRGWQETQYF.

This CDR3 is CASNKAGPTYNEQFF. The chain couples TRBV27 to TRBJ2-1; with no DNA, the TCRdb D assignment of TRBD2 cannot be verified. CDR1 MNHEY and CDR2 SMNVEV come from the germline V gene (reference sequence). The CDR3 is 15 residues long.

CDR3 in amino acids: CASSQYRDRVSPLHF. The chain joins TRBV4-2 to TRBJ1-6; TCRdb picks TRBD1, but there is no DNA to check that call. The CDR3 contains 15 residues. CDR1 is LGHNA and CDR2 is YNFKEQ in the germline V gene.

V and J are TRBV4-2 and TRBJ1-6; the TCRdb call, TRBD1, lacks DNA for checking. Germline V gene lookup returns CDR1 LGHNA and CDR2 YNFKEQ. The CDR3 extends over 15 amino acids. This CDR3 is CASSQGDRLGSPLHF.